The sequence of this T cell receptor beta chain was determined in a study of Graves' ophthalmopathy and Graves' hyperthyroidism. RNA transcripts were the source from which TCR beta CDR3 regions were amplified. The first-round RT-PCR employed HTBI primers together with the Qiagen OneStep RT-PCR kit. A multiplex PCR was then performed as the second round. MiXCR, applied by TCRdb to the multiplex PCR reads, yields one record per CDR3 protein. Of around 670,000 distinct CDR3 sequences in the sample, approximately 40% were seen once. Ten or more counts support this clonotype. The germline CDR1 and CDR2 sequences are MNHNY and SVGAGI (reference sequence). The CDR3 has 10 residues. V dropped 8 bases and J dropped 3 bases, with 4 bases sitting between them.

Sample: peripheral blood. This chain links TRBV6-6 with TRBJ1-1, with no clear D. This sequence was found in an adult man with Graves' ophthalmopathy. The CDR3, as DNA: TGTGCCAGCCGCCACACTGAAGCTTTCTTT. Residues: CASRHTEAFF.